Listed here are 8 T cell receptor beta chains from one sample, sequenced in a study of shared clonotypes between healthy human individuals. The table came from immunoSEQ multiplex PCR; TCRdb's copy has only in-frame clones and leaves some out. The sample lists about 2 million clones, over 85% occurring once. The specimen was naive CD4+ T cells sorted from blood. Indicated subset: CD45RA+ positively selected. These receptors all stem from a man between 18 and 35 years old in good health.

The rearrangement links TRBV5-1 to TRBJ1-5; D not certain. The CDR3 length is 13 residues. V was pared by 0 bases and J by 11 bases, with 12 bases between. Germline values: CDR1 SGHRS, CDR2 YFSETQ. As DNA, the CDR3 is TGCGCCAGCAGCTTGGGGCAGGAAGGTTCCCAGCATTTT. Translating gives CASSLGQEGSQHF.

This clone was observed once. The CDR3 here is CAWSRWGTGANVLTF. CDR3 nucleotide sequence: TGTGCCTGGAGTAGGTGGGGCACTGGGGCCAACGTCCTGACTTTC. The chain combines TRBV30 with TRBJ2-6, with a possible D match to TRBD1 (5 bases). The V end lost 2 bases, the J end lost 2 bases, and 10 bases lay between the germline ends. The CDR3 loop spans 15 amino acids. The V gene's germline CDR1 is GTSNPN and CDR2 SVGIG (reference sequence).

The chain joins TRBV28 to TRBJ2-1, with a weak D call TRBD2 (6 bases). Trimming pared 5 bases from V and 4 bases from J, leaving 15 bases between. Per germline, CDR1 MDHEN and CDR2 SYDVKM. This CDR3 has 15 residues. CDR3 sequence reads: CASSPGGAGYNEQFF. DNA for the CDR3: TGTGCCAGCAGTCCCGGAGGGGCAGGGTACAATGAGCAGTTCTTC.

The genes are TRBV25-1 and TRBJ1-1; D possibly corresponds to TRBD1 (6 bases). CDR1 and CDR2 (germline): MGHDK, SYGVNS. Trimming removed 4 bases at V and 5 bases at J, with 14 bases between. The CDR3 has 14 residues. CDR3 sequence (DNA): TGTGCCAGCAGTGGTACAGGGTACGGGACTGAAGCTTTCTTT. This gives the protein CASSGTGYGTEAFF. The whole variable domain, remainder taken from reference TRBV25-1 and TRBJ1-1, is EADIYQTPRYLVIGTGKKITLECSQTMGHDKMYWYQQDPGMELHLIHYSYGVNSTEKGDLSSESTVSRIRTEHFPLTLESARPSHTSQYLCASSGTGYGTEAFFGQGTRLTVV.

V is TRBV4-1 and J is TRBJ2-3; 11 nucleotides align to TRBD2. The V gene's germline CDR1 is MGHRA and CDR2 YSYEKL. The CDR3 runs to 17 residues. V trimming: 5 bases; J trimming: 0 bases; junction bases outside the gene matches: 7. CDR3 nucleotides: TGCGCCAGCAGCGAAGGGCTAGCGGGGGGAAGCACAGATACGCAGTATTTT. Amino acids: CASSEGLAGGSTDTQYF.

The chain links TRBV30 to TRBJ2-2; weak D call: TRBD2 (7 bases). The CDR3 spans 14 residues. CDR1 is GTSNPN, CDR2 SVGIG, per germline (reference sequence). V was pared by 2 bases and J by 5 bases, with 12 bases between. Here the CDR3 reads CAWSWTRGTGELFF. The CDR3 DNA follows: TGTGCCTGGAGTTGGACTAGGGGGACCGGGGAGCTGTTTTTT.

The CDR3 spells CASRDRDTLNYGYTF. The DNA of the CDR3 is TGTGCCAGCAGGGACAGGGACACCCTAAACTATGGCTACACCTTC. This chain connects TRBV6-6 to TRBJ1-2; 8 positions agree with TRBD1. The CDR3 totals 15 residues. V trimming: 6 bases; J trimming: 2 bases; junction bases outside the gene matches: 8. The germline gives CDR1 MNHNY, CDR2 SVGAGI (reference sequence).

The chain joins TRBV18 to TRBJ1-6; 9 bases map to TRBD1. The V and J ends lost 3 bases and 3 bases, in that order; junction bases with no gene match: 6. The germline CDR1 and CDR2 sequences are KGHSH and LQKENI. The CDR3 has 17 amino acids. CDR3: CASSPRGQGGYNSPLHF. The CDR3 DNA sequence: TGTGCCAGCTCACCGCGGGGACAGGGAGGCTATAATTCACCCCTCCACTTT.